The next 24 T cell receptor beta chains were all read from a single sample in a study of identical twins. TCRdb re-called the 5' RACE reads with MiXCR, one entry per CDR3 protein. The data contain about 530,000 distinct CDR3 sequences, roughly 15% of them singletons. The sample was also linked to a second study, of yellow fever vaccine responses in identical twins.

The sequenced sample was CD4+ T cells sorted from blood. The receptor set was obtained from a young woman in good health.

This clonotype was found a few times. The chain uses TRBV4-1 and TRBJ2-3; D is unresolved. Looked up from germline, CDR1 is MGHRA and CDR2 is YSYEKL. Trimming took 1 base from V and 0 from J, leaving 8 bases between them. This CDR3 comprises 15 residues. The CDR3 spells CASSQAKISTDTQYF. The CDR3 region has the DNA TGCGCCAGCAGCCAAGCTAAAATTAGCACAGATACGCAGTATTTT.

J is TRBJ2-7 and V is TRBV4-2, with TRBD2 as a possible D gene (6 bases). This CDR3 comprises 16 residues. With 1 base removed from V and 6 bases from J, the gap between germline ends came to 19 bases. Germline CDR1 is LGHNA and CDR2 is YNFKEQ. The CDR3 loop is CASSQAAGTPPREQYF. DNA of the CDR3: TGTGCCAGCAGCCAAGCCGCCGGGACTCCTCCGCGCGAGCAGTACTTC.

This clonotype occurred a few times. This chain connects TRBV12-3 or TRBV12-4 to TRBJ2-3, with D hard to call. Trimming cost V 5 bases and J 0 bases, with 9 bases left between them. The CDR3 extends over 14 amino acids. The CDR3 bases are TGTGCCAGCAGTCGCCCCGGGAGCACAGATACGCAGTATTTT. Amino acids: CASSRPGSTDTQYF.

This clonotype was detected only a few times. The genes are TRBV24-1 and TRBJ2-1; D gene uncertain. V gave up 1 base and J gave up 0 bases, with 9 bases separating them. Germline V gene data show CDR1 as KGHDR and CDR2 as SFDVKD. The CDR3 length is 16 residues. The CDR3, as DNA: TGTGCCACCAGTGATTTAAACGCGAGCTCCTACAATGAGCAGTTCTTC. Its translation is CATSDLNASSYNEQFF.

This clonotype was counted once. An end of the junction differs from the germline gene, which may be a read error. The rearrangement joins TRBV4-1 to TRBJ2-1; D is unresolved. The CDR3 extends over 16 amino acids. From germline, CDR1 is MGHRA and CDR2 YSYEKL. CDR3 sequence (DNA): TGTGCCAGCAGCTTCGGCCGCCTCAGCTCCTACAATGAGCAGTTCTTC. This gives the protein CASSFGRLSSYNEQFF.

This clonotype was seen ten or more times. The chain recombines TRBV7-9 with TRBJ2-4; maybe TRBD2 (6 bases). V shed 1 base and J shed 6 bases, with 13 bases lying between them. Per germline, CDR1 SEHNR and CDR2 FQNEAQ (reference sequence). The CDR3 consists of 15 residues. The CDR3, as DNA: TGTGCCAGCAGCTTAGGAACTAGCTGGATAAACATTCAGTACTTC. Translating gives CASSLGTSWINIQYF.

Of note for this clonotype: The junction differs from germline at one of its ends, possibly a read error. V usage is TRBV24-1 and J usage is TRBJ2-2, with D tentatively TRBD2 (5 bases). The CDR3 length is 16 residues. Germline assignment: CDR1 KGHDR and CDR2 SFDVKD. CDR3 loop: CATSDPLRANTRELFF. The CDR3 nucleotides read TGTGCCACCAGTGACCCCCTGCGGGCGAACACCCGGGAGCTGTTTTTT.

CDR3 in DNA: TGCAGTGCAGACGCGGGACTAGCGAAAAACAATGAGCAGTTCTTC. Translation gives CSADAGLAKNNEQFF. The rearrangement links TRBV20-1 to TRBJ2-1, with TRBD2 matching 10 bases. Germline loops: CDR1 DFQATT, CDR2 SNEGSKA (reference sequence). Trimming took 6 bases from V and 5 from J; bases not matched to a gene: 10. The CDR3 spans 15 residues.

This clonotype was observed many times. At one end the junction does not follow the germline gene, possibly because of a read error. The chain employs TRBV5-1 and TRBJ1-1, with unresolved D. The CDR3 length is 13 residues. The germline V gene has CDR1 SGHRS and CDR2 YFSETQ. The CDR3 sequence is CASSLVRNTEAFF. CDR3 nucleotides: TGTGCCAGCAGCTTGGTCAGGAACACTGAAGCTTTCTTT.

This chain links TRBV5-1 with TRBJ1-2; D is perhaps TRBD1 (5 bases). The ends were cut back, 5 bases at V and 0 bases at J, with 11 bases in the middle. Germline lookup yields CDR1 SGHRS and CDR2 YFSETQ. The CDR3 extends over 14 amino acids. CDR3 loop: CASRPGSANYGYTF. CDR3 DNA: TGCGCCAGCAGGCCAGGGTCCGCTAACTATGGCTACACCTTC.

The chain couples TRBV20-1 to TRBJ2-7; maybe TRBD1 (5 bases). The germline V gene has CDR1 DFQATT and CDR2 SNEGSKA (reference sequence). The V gene lost 5 bases and the J gene lost 1 base, with 9 bases spanning the gap. The CDR3 is 12 residues long. Here the CDR3 reads CSAGRQSYEQYV. CDR3 in DNA: TGCAGTGCTGGAAGACAGTCCTACGAGCAGTACGTC.

This clonotype was observed a handful of times. The chain carries TRBV28 and TRBJ2-7; D assignment may be TRBD1 or TRBD2 (6 bases each). This CDR3 is 13 amino acids long. Looked up from germline, CDR1 is MDHEN and CDR2 is SYDVKM. Trimming took 5 bases from V and 5 from J, leaving 13 bases between them. The CDR3 loop is CASSQPGAHEQYF. In DNA form, the CDR3 reads TGTGCCAGCAGTCAGCCGGGGGCGCACGAGCAGTACTTC.

V gene TRBV20-1 combines with J gene TRBJ1-6, with 7 bases fitting TRBD1. V was clipped by 6 bases and J by 5 bases; unmatched bases: 4. Germline V gives CDR1 DFQATT, CDR2 SNEGSKA (reference sequence). The CDR3 is made up of 13 amino acids. The DNA of the CDR3 is TGCAGTGCCGGGACAGTCCATAATTCACCCCTCCACTTT. This codes for CSAGTVHNSPLHF.

This clonotype was recorded a few times. The chain joins TRBV12-3 or TRBV12-4 to TRBJ2-5; no firm D call. The V gene lost 3 bases and the J gene lost 0 bases, with 5 bases spanning the gap. The CDR3 covers 13 residues. The CDR3 coding sequence is TGTGCCAGCAGTTTGTCAGACCAAGAGACCCAGTACTTC. It is translated as CASSLSDQETQYF.

The chain combines TRBV25-1 with TRBJ1-1; D not resolved. Deletions cut 7 bases from V and 0 bases from J, with 9 bases between. The length of the CDR3 is 13 residues. Germline V gene data show CDR1 as MGHDK and CDR2 as SYGVNS. DNA of the CDR3: TGTGCCAGCATAGGACGGATGAACACTGAAGCTTTCTTT. Protein sequence: CASIGRMNTEAFF. Full variable domain (rest looked up from reference TRBV25-1 and TRBJ1-1): EADIYQTPRYLVIGTGKKITLECSQTMGHDKMYWYQQDPGMELHLIHYSYGVNSTEKGDLSSESTVSRIRTEHFPLTLESARPSHTSQYLCASIGRMNTEAFFGQGTRLTVV.

This chain links TRBV4-1 with TRBJ2-3; 10 bases match TRBD2. The germline gives CDR1 MGHRA, CDR2 YSYEKL. V shed 3 bases and J 3 bases; nucleotides not matched to a gene: 9. The CDR3 consists of 17 residues. This CDR3 is CASSHDRTSGGTDTQYF. The CDR3 DNA sequence: TGCGCCAGCAGCCACGATAGGACTAGCGGCGGGACAGATACGCAGTATTTT.

The rearrangement uses TRBV7-8 and TRBJ1-4; D not resolved. The ends were cut back, 0 bases at V and 3 bases at J, with 11 bases in the middle. Germline assignment: CDR1 SGHVS and CDR2 FQNEAQ. CDR3 size: 16 residues. In DNA form, the CDR3 reads TGTGCCAGCAGCTTAGCGGGCCGGAGTGCTAATGAAAAACTGTTTTTT. It is translated as CASSLAGRSANEKLFF.

The chain employs TRBV6-5 and TRBJ2-5; possibly TRBD1 or TRBD2 for D (5 bases each). Trimming took 0 bases from V and 5 from J, leaving 16 bases between them. Germline CDR1 reads MNHEY; CDR2 reads SVGAGI. The CDR3 is 16 amino acids. CDR3 DNA sequence: TGTGCCAGCAGTTACTCCGGGGCACCCAATGTCGAGACCCAGTACTTC. Its translation: CASSYSGAPNVETQYF.

This clonotype was detected only a few times. The gene calls are TRBV3-1 and TRBJ2-2; TRBD2 matches at 8 bases. Germline loops: CDR1 LGHDT, CDR2 YNNKEL (reference sequence). V trimming: 4 bases; J trimming: 1 base; junction bases outside the gene matches: 14. This CDR3 has 19 residues. The CDR3 reads CASSLFLGLAGLNTGELFF. DNA of the CDR3: TGTGCCAGCAGCCTCTTCTTGGGGCTAGCGGGCTTGAACACCGGGGAGCTGTTTTTT.

The chain employs TRBV2 and TRBJ1-5, with unresolved D. The CDR3 is 12 amino acids. Trimming left V 8 bases short and J 3 bases short, with 8 bases between. Germline V gene data show CDR1 as SNHLY and CDR2 as FYNNEI. This CDR3 reads CASGRYNQPQHF. The CDR3, as DNA: TGTGCCAGCGGACGCTACAATCAGCCCCAGCATTTT.

The gene calls are TRBV6-5 and TRBJ2-1; 10 nucleotides agree with TRBD1. After removal of 2 bases from V and 1 base from J, the junction contained 8 bases not matched to a gene. The CDR3 loop spans 18 amino acids. Germline V gives CDR1 MNHEY, CDR2 SVGAGI. CDR3 bases: TGTGCCAGCAGTTACGGGGACAGGGGCCCCGAATCCTACAATGAGCAGTTCTTC. Encoded protein: CASSYGDRGPESYNEQFF.

V and J are TRBV29-1 and TRBJ2-7, with D possibly matching TRBD2 (6 bases). This CDR3 spans 15 amino acids. Trimming took off 4 bases at V and 1 base at J, with 17 bases between the two ends. Germline V lookup: CDR1 SQVTM, CDR2 ANQGSEA. DNA of the CDR3: TGCAGCGTTGCGGGGGAACTAGGGCCGTCCTACGAGCAGTACTTC. Its translation is CSVAGELGPSYEQYF.

V gene TRBV12-3 or TRBV12-4 combines with J gene TRBJ2-7, with D perhaps TRBD2 (6 bases). V was pared by 6 bases and J by 3 bases, with 15 bases between. The CDR3 runs 14 residues. CDR3 coding DNA: TGTGCCAGCAGGATGGGGACTCCCAGCTACGAGCAGTACTTC. It is translated as CASRMGTPSYEQYF.

This clonotype was picked up a small number of times. V gene TRBV3-1 combines with J gene TRBJ2-3, with D perhaps TRBD2 (6 bases). This CDR3 is 15 amino acids long. V lost 1 base to trimming and J lost 5 bases, with 13 bases between them. CDR1 and CDR2 from the germline V gene are LGHDT and YNNKEL (reference sequence). The CDR3 DNA reads TGTGCCAGCAGCCAAGTAAGGGGAGCGGGAGATACGCAGTATTTT. Translated, it gives CASSQVRGAGDTQYF.